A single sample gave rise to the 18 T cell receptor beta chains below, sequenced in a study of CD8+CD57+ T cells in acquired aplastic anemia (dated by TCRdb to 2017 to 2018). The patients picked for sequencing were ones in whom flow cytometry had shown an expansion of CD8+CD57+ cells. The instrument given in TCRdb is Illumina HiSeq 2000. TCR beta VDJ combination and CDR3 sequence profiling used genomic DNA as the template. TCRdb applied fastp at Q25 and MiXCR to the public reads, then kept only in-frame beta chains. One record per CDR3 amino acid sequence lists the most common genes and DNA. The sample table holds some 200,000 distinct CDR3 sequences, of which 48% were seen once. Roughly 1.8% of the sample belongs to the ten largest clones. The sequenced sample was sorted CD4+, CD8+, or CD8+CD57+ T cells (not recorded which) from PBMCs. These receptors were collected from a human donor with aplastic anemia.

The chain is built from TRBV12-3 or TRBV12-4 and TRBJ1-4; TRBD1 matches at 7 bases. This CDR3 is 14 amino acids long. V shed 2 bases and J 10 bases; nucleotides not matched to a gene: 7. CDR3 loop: CASSLRTGAPKLFF. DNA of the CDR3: TGTGCCAGCAGTTTACGTACAGGGGCACCAAAACTGTTTTTT.

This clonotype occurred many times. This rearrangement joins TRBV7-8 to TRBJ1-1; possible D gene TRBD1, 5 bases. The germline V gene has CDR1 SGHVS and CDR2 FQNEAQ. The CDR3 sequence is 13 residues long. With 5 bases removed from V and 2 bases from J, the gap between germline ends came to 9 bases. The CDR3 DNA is TGTGCCAGCAGCGTCCAGGGTAACACTGAAGCTTTCTTT. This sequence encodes CASSVQGNTEAFF.

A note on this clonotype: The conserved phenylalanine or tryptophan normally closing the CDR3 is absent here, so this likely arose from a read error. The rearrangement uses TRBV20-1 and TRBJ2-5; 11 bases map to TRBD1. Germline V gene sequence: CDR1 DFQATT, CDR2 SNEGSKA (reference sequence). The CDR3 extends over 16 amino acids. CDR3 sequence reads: CGAGQGAVGFQETQYS. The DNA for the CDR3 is TGCGGTGCAGGACAGGGGGCGGTGGGGTTCCAAGAGACCCAGTACTCC.

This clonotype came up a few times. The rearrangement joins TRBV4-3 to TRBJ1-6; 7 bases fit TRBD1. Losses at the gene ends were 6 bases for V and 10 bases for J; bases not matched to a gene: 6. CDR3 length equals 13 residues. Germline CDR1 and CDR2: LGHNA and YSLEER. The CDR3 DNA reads TGCGCCAGCAGTCGAACAGGGGAGTCACCCCTCCACTTT. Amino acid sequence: CASSRTGESPLHF.

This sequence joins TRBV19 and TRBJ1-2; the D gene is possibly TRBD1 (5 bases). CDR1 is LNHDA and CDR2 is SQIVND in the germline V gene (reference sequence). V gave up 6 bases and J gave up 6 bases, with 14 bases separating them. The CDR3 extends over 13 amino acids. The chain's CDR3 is CASRLSGGHGYTF. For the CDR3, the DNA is TGTGCCAGTAGACTTTCGGGGGGACATGGCTACACCTTC.

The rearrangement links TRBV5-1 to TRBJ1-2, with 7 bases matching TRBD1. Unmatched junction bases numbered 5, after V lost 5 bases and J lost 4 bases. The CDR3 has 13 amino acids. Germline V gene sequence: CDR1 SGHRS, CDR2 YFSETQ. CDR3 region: CASSWDSPYGYTF. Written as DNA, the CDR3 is TGCGCCAGCAGTTGGGACAGCCCCTATGGCTACACCTTC.

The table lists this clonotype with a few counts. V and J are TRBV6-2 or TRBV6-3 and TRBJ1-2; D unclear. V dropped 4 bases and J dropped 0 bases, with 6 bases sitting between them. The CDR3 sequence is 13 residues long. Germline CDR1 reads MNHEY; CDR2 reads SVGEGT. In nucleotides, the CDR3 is TGTGCCAGCAGTTTGAATGCTAACTATGGCTACACCTTC. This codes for CASSLNANYGYTF.

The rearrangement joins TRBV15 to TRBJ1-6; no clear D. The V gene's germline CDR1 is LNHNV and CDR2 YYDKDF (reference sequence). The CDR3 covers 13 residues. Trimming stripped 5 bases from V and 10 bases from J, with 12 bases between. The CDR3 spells CATSAKFGSPLHF. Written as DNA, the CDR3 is TGTGCCACCAGCGCCAAATTCGGGTCACCCCTCCACTTT. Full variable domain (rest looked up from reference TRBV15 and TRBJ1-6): DAMVIQNPRYQVTQFGKPVTLSCSQTLNHNVMYWYQQKSSQAPKLLFHYYDKDFNNEADTPDNFQSRRPNTSFCFLDIRSPGLGDTAMYLCATSAKFGSPLHFGNGTRLTVT.

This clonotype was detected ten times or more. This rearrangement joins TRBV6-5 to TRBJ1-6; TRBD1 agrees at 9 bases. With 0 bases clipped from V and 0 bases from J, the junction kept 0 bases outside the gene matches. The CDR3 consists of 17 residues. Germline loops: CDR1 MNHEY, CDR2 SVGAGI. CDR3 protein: CASSYSTGGSYNSPLHF. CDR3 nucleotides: TGTGCCAGCAGTTACTCGACAGGGGGCTCCTATAATTCACCCCTCCACTTT.

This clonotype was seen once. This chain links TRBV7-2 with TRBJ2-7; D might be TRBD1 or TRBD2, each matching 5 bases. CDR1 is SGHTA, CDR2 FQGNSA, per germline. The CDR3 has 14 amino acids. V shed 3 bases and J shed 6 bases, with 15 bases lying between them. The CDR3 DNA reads TGTGCCAGCAGCTTCCTGCAGGGAGTCGGCGAGCAGTACTTC. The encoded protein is CASSFLQGVGEQYF.

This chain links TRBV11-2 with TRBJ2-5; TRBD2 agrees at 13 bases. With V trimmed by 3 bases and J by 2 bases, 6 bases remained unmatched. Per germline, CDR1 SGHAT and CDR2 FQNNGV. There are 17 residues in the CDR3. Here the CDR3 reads CASSFRTSGGRQETQYF. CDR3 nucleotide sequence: TGTGCCAGCAGCTTCCGGACTAGCGGGGGCCGGCAAGAGACCCAGTACTTC.

The CDR3 sequence: CASSTAGGDYGYTF. DNA of the CDR3: TGCGCCAGCAGCACGGCTGGGGGGGACTATGGCTACACCTTC. This rearrangement joins TRBV5-1 to TRBJ1-2, with D possibly TRBD1 on 5 matching bases. Germline V gene sequence: CDR1 SGHRS, CDR2 YFSETQ. CDR3 size: 14 residues. V lost 4 bases, J lost 3 bases, and 13 bases lay in between.

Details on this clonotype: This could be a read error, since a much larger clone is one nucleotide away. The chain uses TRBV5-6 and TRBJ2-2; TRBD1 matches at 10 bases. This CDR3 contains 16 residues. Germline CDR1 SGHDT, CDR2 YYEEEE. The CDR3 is CASSIRQGANTGEPFF. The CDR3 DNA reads TGTGCCAGCAGCATCCGACAGGGGGCGAACACCGGGGAGCCGTTTTTT. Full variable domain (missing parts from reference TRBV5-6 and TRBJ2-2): DAGVTQSPTHLIKTRGQQVTLRCSPKSGHDTVSWYQQALGQGPQFIFQYYEEEERQRGNFPDRFSGHQFPNYSSELNVNALLLGDSALYLCASSIRQGANTGEPFFGEGSRLTVL.

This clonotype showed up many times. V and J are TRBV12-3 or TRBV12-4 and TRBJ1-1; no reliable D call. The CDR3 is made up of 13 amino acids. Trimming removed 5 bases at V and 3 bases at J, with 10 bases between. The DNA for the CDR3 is TGTGCCAGCAGTCTAGGTGCGGACACTGAAGCTTTCTTT. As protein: CASSLGADTEAFF.

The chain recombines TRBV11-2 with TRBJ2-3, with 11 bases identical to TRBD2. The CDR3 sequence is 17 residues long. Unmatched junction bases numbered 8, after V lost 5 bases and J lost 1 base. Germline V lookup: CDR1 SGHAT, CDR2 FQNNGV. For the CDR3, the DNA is TGTGCCAGCAGCCGGATACTAGCGGGGGTTCGCACAGATACGCAGTATTTT. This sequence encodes CASSRILAGVRTDTQYF.

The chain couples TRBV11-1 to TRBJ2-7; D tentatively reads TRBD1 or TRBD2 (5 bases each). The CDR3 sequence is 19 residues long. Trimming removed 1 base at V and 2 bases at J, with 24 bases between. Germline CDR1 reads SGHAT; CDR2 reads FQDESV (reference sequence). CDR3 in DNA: TGTGCCAGCAGCTTAGTCCATGGGGGACCCGGGACGGGGACCTACGAGCAGTACTTC. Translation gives CASSLVHGGPGTGTYEQYF.

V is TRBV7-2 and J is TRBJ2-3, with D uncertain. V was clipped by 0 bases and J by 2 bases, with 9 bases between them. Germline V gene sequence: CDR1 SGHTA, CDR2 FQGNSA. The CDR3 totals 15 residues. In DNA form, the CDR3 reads TGTGCCAGCAGCTTAGCGACTCGGATCACAGATACGCAGTATTTT. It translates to CASSLATRITDTQYF.

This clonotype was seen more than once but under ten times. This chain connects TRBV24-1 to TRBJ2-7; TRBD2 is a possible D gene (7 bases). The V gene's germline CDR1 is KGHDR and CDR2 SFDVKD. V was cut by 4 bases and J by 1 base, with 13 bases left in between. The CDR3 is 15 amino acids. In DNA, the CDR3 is TGTGCCACCAGTGAAAAGGGGGGACTATCCTACGAGCAGTACTTC. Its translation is CATSEKGGLSYEQYF.